These 17 T cell receptor beta chains were all obtained from the same sample, sequenced in a study of T cell responses to AZD1222 COVID-19 vaccine. TCRdb's copy holds only in-frame clones and misses some; the assay was immunoSEQ multiplex PCR. The repertoire includes approximately 120,000 clones, about 89% of them detected once, and roughly 4.5% sits in the top ten. The sample was peripheral blood, taken on day 0 of AZD1222 vaccination. The source is an adult in good health.

The V gene is TRBV14, the J gene TRBJ1-1; D gene unclear. Germline V gene data show CDR1 as SGHDN and CDR2 as FVKESK. V lost 4 bases, J lost 2 bases, and 11 bases lay in between. The CDR3 is 14 residues long. The CDR3 region is CASSLMDGNTEAFF. As DNA, the CDR3 is TGTGCCAGCAGCCTCATGGACGGAAACACTGAAGCTTTCTTT.

V is TRBV7-9 and J is TRBJ1-2; D gene ambiguous. Germline CDR1 SEHNR, CDR2 FQNEAQ (reference sequence). V was shortened by 5 bases and J by 2 bases, with 15 bases between the two germline ends. This CDR3 is built from 15 residues. CDR3 bases: TGTGCCAGCAGCCGCAATATGGGGATAAACTATGGCTACACCTTC. This translates into CASSRNMGINYGYTF. Supplemented by reference TRBV7-9 and TRBJ1-2, the full variable domain reads DTGVSQNPRHKITKRGQNVTFRCDPISEHNRLYWYRQTLGQGPEFLTYFQNEAQLEKSRLLSDRFSAERPKGSFSTLEIQRTEQGDSAMYLCASSRNMGINYGYTFGSGTRLTVV.

The V gene is TRBV28, the J gene TRBJ1-3; no reliable D call. Germline values: CDR1 MDHEN, CDR2 SYDVKM. CDR3 length: 14 amino acids. The ends were cut back, 2 bases at V and 1 base at J, with 6 bases in the middle. CDR3 loop: CASSLRQSGNTIYF. The CDR3 DNA sequence: TGTGCCAGCAGTTTAAGGCAGTCTGGAAACACCATATATTTT.

V and J are TRBV12-5 and TRBJ2-3; 8 bases fit TRBD1. Germline V gene sequence: CDR1 LGHNT, CDR2 FRNRAP. The CDR3 sequence is 14 residues long. Trimming took 6 bases from V and 5 from J; bases not matched to a gene: 7. CDR3 sequence reads: CASGQGTGVDTQYF. Written as DNA, the CDR3 is TGTGCTAGTGGCCAGGGGACAGGTGTAGATACGCAGTATTTT.

This chain joins TRBV5-1 and TRBJ1-6; D unclear. The CDR3 is 14 amino acids. The ends were cut back, 0 bases at V and 7 bases at J, with 8 bases in the middle. Germline CDR1 and CDR2: SGHRS and YFSETQ. CDR3 amino acids: CASSLADPNSPLHF. The CDR3 coding sequence is TGCGCCAGCAGCTTGGCCGACCCCAATTCACCCCTCCACTTT.

The chain joins TRBV3-1 (or the pseudogene TRBV3-2) to TRBJ1-2, with D possibly TRBD1 on 6 matching bases. Germline lookup yields CDR1 LGHDT and CDR2 YNNKEL (reference sequence). The V and J ends lost 1 base and 5 bases respectively, with 17 bases between them. The CDR3 loop spans 16 amino acids. CDR3 in amino acids: CASSQVDPGAEYGYTF. CDR3 nucleotides: TGTGCCAGCAGCCAAGTTGACCCGGGGGCGGAGTATGGCTACACCTTC.

The chain recombines TRBV5-1 with TRBJ1-2; maybe TRBD1 (6 bases). CDR3 size: 16 residues. Trimming removed 0 bases at V and 8 bases at J, with 20 bases between. CDR1 SGHRS and CDR2 YFSETQ come from the germline V gene. CDR3 in DNA: TGCGCCAGCAGCTTGGCAGCAGGGGTCATGTCGCGAGGCTACACCTTC. It is translated as CASSLAAGVMSRGYTF.

This clone showed up just once. The chain couples TRBV7-7 to TRBJ2-5; 7 bases are a match to TRBD2. Germline CDR1 and CDR2: SSHAT and FNYEAQ (reference sequence). V shed 5 bases and J 3 bases; nucleotides not matched to a gene: 9. The CDR3 runs 15 residues. CDR3 amino acids: CASSRRLAVKETQYF. The CDR3 DNA is TGTGCCAGCAGCCGTCGACTAGCAGTAAAAGAGACCCAGTACTTC.

The chain links TRBV5-1 to TRBJ2-1; 7 bases line up with TRBD1. This CDR3 contains 15 residues. The germline V gene has CDR1 SGHRS and CDR2 YFSETQ. After removal of 2 bases from V and 4 bases from J, the junction contained 6 bases not matched to a gene. The DNA of the CDR3 is TGCGCCAGCAGCTTCGGACAGGCCCCTTACAATGAGCAGTTCTTC. Its translation: CASSFGQAPYNEQFF.

The genes are TRBV6-1 and TRBJ1-2; D ambiguous. Trimming took 3 bases from V and 2 from J, leaving 13 bases between them. Germline V gene data show CDR1 as MNHNS and CDR2 as SASEGT. The CDR3 extends over 15 amino acids. CDR3 sequence: CASSDTYQANYGYTF. CDR3 DNA sequence: TGTGCCAGCAGTGACACCTATCAGGCAAACTATGGCTACACCTTC.

This clone has just one count. The chain carries TRBV5-4 and TRBJ2-7; D remains unclear. The V gene's germline CDR1 is SGHNT and CDR2 YYREEE (reference sequence). There are 13 residues in the CDR3. The V end was cut by 4 bases, the J end by 6 bases, with 14 bases between. The CDR3 loop reads CASSTGPFGEQYF. The DNA of the CDR3 is TGTGCCAGCAGCACCGGACCTTTTGGCGAGCAGTACTTC.

The genes are TRBV6-5 and TRBJ2-1; D is unclear. CDR1 is MNHEY, CDR2 SVGAGI, per germline. CDR3 length: 13 amino acids. Deletions cut 6 bases from V and 8 bases from J, with 14 bases between. The CDR3, as DNA: TGTGCCAGCAGCGACACAAGAATACATGAGCAGTTCTTC. This sequence encodes CASSDTRIHEQFF.

This sequence joins TRBV5-4 and TRBJ1-1, with TRBD1 matching 9 bases. V lost 2 bases and J lost 1; bases outside the gene matches: 3. Germline values: CDR1 SGHNT, CDR2 YYREEE (reference sequence). This CDR3 has 15 residues. CDR3 nucleotides: TGTGCCAGCAGCTTACCGGGACAGGGGAACACTGAAGCTTTCTTT. It codes for CASSLPGQGNTEAFF. Together with reference TRBV5-4 and TRBJ1-1, the CDR3 gives the full variable domain: ETGVTQSPTHLIKTRGQQVTLRCSSQSGHNTVSWYQQALGQGPQFIFQYYREEENGRGNFPPRFSGLQFPNYSSELNVNALELDDSALYLCASSLPGQGNTEAFFGQGTRLTVV.

The chain combines TRBV19 with TRBJ2-5; D gene uncertain. Germline assignment: CDR1 LNHDA and CDR2 SQIVND (reference sequence). Trimming took off 5 bases at V and 7 bases at J, with 17 bases between the two ends. This CDR3 comprises 14 residues. The CDR3 loop is CASSLAGPPATQYF. The DNA for the CDR3 is TGTGCCAGTAGTCTGGCCGGACCCCCCGCGACCCAGTACTTC.

This chain links TRBV6-4 with TRBJ2-1, with TRBD2 matching over 9 bases. The CDR3 is 17 amino acids. The V gene's germline CDR1 is MRHNA and CDR2 SNTAGT. Trimming removed 3 bases from V and 0 bases from J; junction bases left unmatched: 6. The CDR3 DNA is TGTGCCAGCAGTGATCTAGCGGGGATAAGCTCCTACAATGAGCAGTTCTTC. This translates into CASSDLAGISSYNEQFF.

V is TRBV6-5 and J is TRBJ1-2; the match to TRBD1 covers 11 bases. Germline lookup yields CDR1 MNHEY and CDR2 SVGAGI. With 6 bases clipped from V and 6 bases from J, the junction kept 9 bases outside the gene matches. The CDR3 spans 15 residues. Here the CDR3 DNA reads TGTGCCAGCAGGGTGGACAGGGGGCGCCGAAATGGCTACACCTTC. This gives the protein CASRVDRGRRNGYTF.

This clone was detected only once. V is TRBV5-1 and J is TRBJ1-2; D gene uncertain. Between the trimmed V and J ends, which lost 0 bases and 6 bases, there was a span of 6 bases. CDR3 length equals 12 residues. Germline V gene data show CDR1 as SGHRS and CDR2 as YFSETQ. CDR3 loop: CASSLGSNGYTF. CDR3 DNA sequence: TGCGCCAGCAGCTTGGGGAGCAATGGCTACACCTTC.